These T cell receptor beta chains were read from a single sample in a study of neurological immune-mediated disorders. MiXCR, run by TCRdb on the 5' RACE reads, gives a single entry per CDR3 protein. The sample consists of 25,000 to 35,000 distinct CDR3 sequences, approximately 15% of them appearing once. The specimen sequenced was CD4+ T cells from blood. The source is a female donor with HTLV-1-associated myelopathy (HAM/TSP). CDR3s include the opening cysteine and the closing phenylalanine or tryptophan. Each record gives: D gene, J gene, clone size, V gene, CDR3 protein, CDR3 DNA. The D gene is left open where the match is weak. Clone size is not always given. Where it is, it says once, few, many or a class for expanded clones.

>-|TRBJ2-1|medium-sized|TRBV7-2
CASSLGSNNEQFF
TGTGCCAGCAGCTTAGGATCCAACAATGAGCAGTTCTTC
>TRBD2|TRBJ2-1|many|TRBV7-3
CASSPTPLAGLTSHNEQFF
TGTGCCAGCAGCCCTACCCCCCTAGCGGGCTTAACATCCCACAATGAGCAGTTCTTC
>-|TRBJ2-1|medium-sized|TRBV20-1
CSARDNKRGDEQFF
TGCAGTGCTAGGGACAATAAACGGGGAGATGAGCAGTTCTTC
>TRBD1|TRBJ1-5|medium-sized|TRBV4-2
CASSQSTGLQPQHF
TGTGCCAGCAGCCAATCGACAGGGTTACAGCCCCAGCATTTT
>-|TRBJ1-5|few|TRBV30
CAWSLAGKQPQHF
TGTGCCTGGAGTTTAGCGGGGAAACAGCCCCAGCATTTT
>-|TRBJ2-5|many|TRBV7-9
CASSLPPKETQYF
TGTGCCAGCAGCTTACCGCCAAAAGAGACCCAGTACTTC
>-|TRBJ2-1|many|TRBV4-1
CATHGGGHEQFF
TGCGCCACCCATGGGGGGGGCCATGAGCAGTTCTTC
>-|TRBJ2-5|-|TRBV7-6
CASSRRGSPQETQYF
TGTGCCAGCAGCCGGAGAGGGAGCCCCCAAGAGACCCAGTACTTC
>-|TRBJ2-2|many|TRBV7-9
CASSSGGPDTGELFF
TGTGCCAGCAGCTCAGGAGGACCGGACACCGGGGAGCTGTTTTTT
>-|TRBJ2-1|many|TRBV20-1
CSARDPSGGPLGQFF
TGCAGTGCTAGAGATCCCTCGGGGGGCCCTTTGGGGCAGTTCTTC
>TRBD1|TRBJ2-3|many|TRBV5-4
CASSFRTGRNTDTQYF
TGTGCCAGCAGCTTCCGGACAGGACGAAACACAGATACGCAGTATTTT
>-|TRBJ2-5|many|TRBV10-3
CAISETGNQETQYF
TGTGCCATCAGTGAGACCGGGAACCAAGAGACCCAGTACTTC
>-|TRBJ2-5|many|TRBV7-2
CASSLKETQYF
TGTGCCAGCAGCTTAAAAGAGACCCAGTACTTC
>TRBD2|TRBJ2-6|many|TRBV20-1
CSAGIAGSSGANVLTF
TGCAGTGCCGGAATAGCGGGGAGCTCTGGGGCCAACGTCCTGACTTTC
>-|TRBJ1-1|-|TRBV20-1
CSARESSDTEAFF
TGCAGTGCTAGAGAGTCCTCCGACACTGAAGCTTTCTTT
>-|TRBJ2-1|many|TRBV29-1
CSPRSDNEQFF
TGCAGCCCCCGGTCTGACAATGAGCAGTTCTTC
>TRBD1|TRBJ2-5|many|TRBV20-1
CSSNRDRGRETQYF
TGCAGTTCGAACCGGGACAGGGGGCGAGAGACCCAGTACTTC